The source of this T cell receptor beta chain is a study of cytomegalovirus exposure and HLA in healthy donors. Study conclusions and caveats: Prediction of most subjects' HLA-A and HLA-B alleles by TCR beta sequences was reportedly accurate.

The PCR made use of 60 Vbeta and 13 Jbeta primers. Libraries were prepared by immunoSEQ multiplex PCR; TCRdb keeps only in-frame clonotypes and omits some of them. Of over 90,000 clones in the sample, 65% to 85% are singletons; the top ten hold under 20%. The V gene lost 5 bases and the J gene lost 5 bases, with 18 bases spanning the gap. Germline V CDR1 and CDR2: MNHEY, SMNVEV (reference sequence). The CDR3 spans 15 residues. Details on this clone: Its antigen is as yet unknown.

This TCR came from a woman aged 60 to 75 in good health and CMV-seropositive. Specimen: PBMCs. The chain carries TRBV27 and TRBJ2-5; D is uncertain. The CDR3 nucleotides are TGTGCCAGCAGTCGTCGGTTTAATAGCTTTGAGACCCAGTACTTC. Its protein is CASSRRFNSFETQYF.